These 16 T cell receptor beta chains were all obtained from the same sample, sequenced in a study of patients and donors after allogeneic stem cell transplantation. Each CDR3 protein is one row after TCRdb ran MiXCR on the RT-PCR reads. This table holds 200,000 to 250,000 distinct CDR3 sequences, 13% to 15% found once. Sequencing input: blood, either unsorted or a sorted T cell fraction (not recorded which). The receptors stem from a human donor who was either an allogeneic HSCT recipient or a stem cell or donor lymphocyte infusion donor (not recorded which). It is not recorded whose cells these are; they may come from a transplant donor.

The table lists this clonotype with many counts. The chain joins TRBV5-4 to TRBJ2-5, with a possible D match to TRBD2 (6 bases). Per germline, CDR1 SGHNT and CDR2 YYREEE (reference sequence). Trimming left V 0 bases short and J 4 bases short, with 10 bases between. This CDR3 is built from 14 residues. The CDR3 sequence is CASSLGNGRETQYF. DNA for the CDR3: TGTGCCAGCAGCTTGGGTAACGGGAGAGAGACCCAGTACTTC.

This clonotype occurred many times. The chain uses TRBV27 and TRBJ2-5; 8 bases agree with TRBD2. The CDR3 has 16 residues. Looked up from germline, CDR1 is MNHEY and CDR2 is SMNVEV (reference sequence). V shed 5 bases and J 1 base; nucleotides not matched to a gene: 9. The CDR3 region has the DNA TGTGCCAGCAGTCCCCGGACTAGCTCGGTCCAAGAGACCCAGTACTTC. It yields the protein CASSPRTSSVQETQYF.

Ten or more counts support this clonotype. V is TRBV6-1 and J is TRBJ1-1; possible D gene TRBD1, 5 bases. Germline CDR1 and CDR2: MNHNS and SASEGT. The CDR3 consists of 15 residues. The germline V and J ends were trimmed by 5 bases and 1 base, with 14 bases remaining between them. The CDR3: CASSRPGQGNTEAFF. The CDR3 DNA reads TGTGCCAGCAGTCGCCCAGGGCAGGGGAACACTGAAGCTTTCTTT.

As to this clonotype: Its ends do not fully match the called genes, so a read error is possible. The chain recombines TRBV7-7 with TRBJ2-1; D gene ambiguous. The CDR3 covers 15 residues. The germline V gene encodes CDR1 SSHAT and CDR2 FNYEAQ (reference sequence). CDR3 in amino acids: CASSPDSTPYNEQFF. The CDR3 DNA sequence: TGTGCTAGCAGCCCAGACTCCACCCCCTACAATGAGCAGTTCTTC.

This clonotype has more than one count but fewer than ten. The chain has TRBV6-2 or TRBV6-3 and TRBJ2-1; a weak D match, TRBD2 (6 bases). Germline V gene lookup returns CDR1 MNHEY and CDR2 SVGEGT. Trimming removed 5 bases from V and 5 bases from J, with 10 bases in between. The CDR3 spans 13 residues. CDR3 DNA sequence: TGTGCCAGCAGTAGCGGGCTTAACAATGAGCAGTTCTTC. It translates to CASSSGLNNEQFF.

This clonotype was detected only a few times. The V gene is TRBV7-3, the J gene TRBJ2-2; 9 bases map to TRBD2. After removal of 1 base from V and 7 bases from J, the junction contained 4 bases not matched to a gene. This CDR3 comprises 15 residues. CDR1 and CDR2 (germline): SGHTA, FQGTGA. The CDR3 protein is CASSLIAGGIGELFF. CDR3 sequence (DNA): TGTGCCAGCAGCTTAATTGCGGGAGGGATCGGGGAGCTGTTTTTT.

This clonotype was picked up many times. The chain recombines TRBV12-3 or TRBV12-4 with TRBJ1-2; D unresolved. V was clipped by 3 bases and J by 0 bases, with 11 bases between them. There are 15 residues in the CDR3. CDR3 amino acids: CASSFPSSANYGYTF. In nucleotides, the CDR3 is TGTGCCAGCAGTTTCCCCTCGTCAGCTAACTATGGCTACACCTTC.

The V call is TRBV28, the J call TRBJ1-2; 7 bases are shared with TRBD1. Unmatched junction bases numbered 9, after V lost 8 bases and J lost 3 bases. Germline loops: CDR1 MDHEN, CDR2 SYDVKM. The CDR3 covers 14 residues. CDR3 region: CASARQGVDYGYTF. The CDR3, as DNA: TGTGCCAGCGCACGGCAGGGGGTGGACTATGGCTACACCTTC.

Regarding this clonotype: This clone may be a read error of a much larger clone one base away. The CDR3 DNA is TGTGCCAGCAGCTCAGACGGGACACCTAATGAAAAACTGTTTTTT. It translates to CASSSDGTPNEKLFF. The chain is built from TRBV11-3 and TRBJ1-4; D perhaps matches TRBD1 (6 bases). CDR1 and CDR2 (germline): SGHNT, YENEEA. The length of the CDR3 is 15 residues. V was trimmed by 4 bases and J by 3 bases, leaving 12 bases between them.

The rearrangement links TRBV7-9 to TRBJ2-3; TRBD2 matches 10 bases. This CDR3 contains 16 residues. The germline V gene encodes CDR1 SEHNR and CDR2 FQNEAQ (reference sequence). Unmatched junction bases numbered 6, after V lost 1 base and J lost 5 bases. The DNA for the CDR3 is TGTGCCAGCAGCTTAGGAGCGGGGGGGCTAGGAGATACGCAGTATTTT. It is translated as CASSLGAGGLGDTQYF.

This clonotype was detected a few times. In DNA, the CDR3 is TGCGCCAGCAGCTCCCTCTTCTACGAGCAGTACTTC. Protein product: CASSSLFYEQYF. This chain joins TRBV5-1 and TRBJ2-7, with D uncertain. The CDR3 is 12 residues long. Germline V CDR1 and CDR2: SGHRS, YFSETQ. V was trimmed by 3 bases and J by 3 bases, leaving 7 bases between them.

The sample holds many counts of this clonotype. This chain joins TRBV29-1 and TRBJ1-1, with D uncertain. Trimming cost V 7 bases and J 4 bases, with 16 bases left between them. CDR1 is SQVTM and CDR2 is ANQGSEA in the germline V gene. CDR3 length equals 13 residues. CDR3 in DNA: TGCAGCGCCAGACCCCAGGCGGGCACTGAAGCTTTCTTT. This translates into CSARPQAGTEAFF.

This clonotype has only a few counts. This chain connects TRBV29-1 to TRBJ1-6; no clear D gene. The CDR3 is 12 residues long. Trimming took 7 bases from V and 9 from J, leaving 13 bases between them. In germline, CDR1 is SQVTM, CDR2 ANQGSEA. The CDR3 DNA reads as TGCAGCGCGGGTCACCGCGGTTCACCCCTCCACTTT. As protein: CSAGHRGSPLHF. The whole variable domain, remainder taken from reference TRBV29-1 and TRBJ1-6, is SAVISQKPSRDICQRGTSLTIQCQVDSQVTMMFWYRQQPGQSLTLIATANQGSEATYESGFVIDKFPISRPNLTFSTLTVSNMSPEDSSIYLCSAGHRGSPLHFGNGTRLTVT.

This clonotype was observed at least ten times. The chain is built from TRBV12-3 or TRBV12-4 and TRBJ2-1; no definite D call. Trimming cost V 6 bases and J 8 bases, with 8 bases left between them. This CDR3 is 11 amino acids long. CDR3: CASSRNDEQFF. CDR3 DNA sequence: TGTGCCAGCAGCCGGAACGATGAGCAGTTCTTC.

Ten or more counts support this clonotype. This chain joins TRBV3-1 and TRBJ2-3; 12 bases line up with TRBD2. The CDR3 covers 15 residues. Germline trimming cut 5 bases from V and 3 bases from J; bases unmatched to any gene: 3. Germline CDR1 reads LGHDT; CDR2 reads YNNKEL (reference sequence). The CDR3 DNA is TGTGCCAGCAGCACCGGGACTAGCGGGACAGATACGCAGTATTTT. This gives the protein CASSTGTSGTDTQYF.

This clonotype was counted between two and nine times. This rearrangement joins TRBV5-4 to TRBJ2-2; 9 nucleotides line up with TRBD2. Germline V lookup: CDR1 SGHNT, CDR2 YYREEE (reference sequence). The CDR3 length is 17 residues. V lost 0 bases to trimming and J lost 1 base; unmatched junction nucleotides: 4. The CDR3 DNA reads TGTGCCAGCAGCTTGGTGACAGCGGGGGGGAACACCGGGGAGCTGTTTTTT. This encodes CASSLVTAGGNTGELFF.